This TCR beta chain was documented in a study of response to subunit inactivated influenza vaccine. Overall study results and limits: The authors offered the suggestion that each seasonal influenza vaccination recruits few new T cells.

TCRdb independently ran MiXCR on the RT-PCR reads; one entry per CDR3 protein. The table lists 540,000 or so distinct CDR3 sequences, roughly 13% of them singletons. Remarks on this clonotype: The antigen is not known.

Sequencing used PBMCs from blood, obtained roughly 46 days after vaccination. The sequence came from a man aged 50-60 years who received an inactivated influenza vaccine.

The CDR3 here is CASSVGTSGGGPLTDTQYF. CDR3 nucleotide sequence: TGTGCCAGCAGCGTCGGGACTAGCGGGGGGGGCCCGTTGACAGATACGCAGTATTTT. This chain joins TRBV11-3 and TRBJ2-3; TRBD2 agrees at 16 bases. Germline lookup yields CDR1 SGHNT and CDR2 YENEEA. Trimming took 5 bases from V and 3 from J; bases not matched to a gene: 11. This CDR3 contains 19 residues. The whole variable domain, remainder taken from reference TRBV11-3 and TRBJ2-3, is EAGVVQSPRYKIIEKKQPVAFWCNPISGHNTLYWYLQNLGQGPELLIRYENEEAVDDSQLPKDRFSAERLKGVDSTLKIQPAELGDSAVYLCASSVGTSGGGPLTDTQYFGPGTRLTVL.